These T cell receptor beta chains were read from a single sample in a study of blood T cell repertoires in COVID-19. Assay used: immunoSEQ multiplex PCR; TCRdb lists only in-frame clones, some missing. This sample has 28,000 or so clones, with under 85% found just once. Sequencing was done on a sample of peripheral blood. The receptors derive from a man between 65 and 80 years old with acute or convalescent COVID-19. Both conserved end residues are part of each CDR3. Each record gives: clone size, J gene, CDR3 length, V gene, D gene, CDR3 DNA, CDR3 protein. D genes are given only for firm matches. Rows give clone size only sometimes, using once, few, many, or a class for an expanded clone.

- | TRBJ2-1 | 14 | TRBV25-1 | TRBD2 | TGTGCCAGCGGGCGGGAGGGCCCCTACAATGAGCAGTTCTTC | CASGREGPYNEQFF
- | TRBJ2-7 | 13 | TRBV6-5 | TRBD1 | TGTGCCAGCAGGCCTGGACAGGGGGGCGAGCAGTACTTC | CASRPGQGGEQYF
once | TRBJ1-4 | 15 | TRBV7-8 | - | TGTGCCAGCAGCTGGGGAACAGGGATGGAGGAAAAACTGTTTTTT | CASSWGTGMEEKLFF
- | TRBJ1-6 | 14 | TRBV2 | TRBD1 | TGTGCCAGCGGGGGGGGACAGGGGAATTCACCCCTCCACTTT | CASGGGQGNSPLHF
- | TRBJ2-4 | 15 | TRBV28 | TRBD1 | TGTGCCAGCAGTTTACTTGGGACAGACCTAAACATTCAGTACTTC | CASSLLGTDLNIQYF
- | TRBJ1-3 | 16 | TRBV30 | - | TGTGCCTGGAGCCCCTGGGGACAATCTTTAGGAAACACCATATATTTT | CAWSPWGQSLGNTIYF
- | TRBJ1-4 | 14 | TRBV3-1/TRBV3-2 | - | TGTGCCACGAATGGGCTAGGGGAGGGAGAAAAACTGTTTTTT | CATNGLGEGEKLFF
- | TRBJ2-1 | 18 | TRBV7-9 | TRBD2 | TGTGCCAGCAGCCCTGTTGGCGGGGCGGGAGGGCCTGGAAATGAGCAGTTCTTC | CASSPVGGAGGPGNEQFF
- | TRBJ1-1 | 11 | TRBV2 | - | TGTGCCAGCAGCCGGAACACTGAAGCTTTCTTT | CASSRNTEAFF
- | TRBJ1-2 | 12 | TRBV12-5 | - | TGTGCTAGTGGTCAGGGGAACTATGGCTACACCTTC | CASGQGNYGYTF
- | TRBJ2-1 | 15 | TRBV7-2 | - | TGTGCCAGCAGCTTAGAGAGGGCCGGGAGCAATGAGCAGTTCTTC | CASSLERAGSNEQFF
few | TRBJ1-5 | 15 | TRBV4-2 | - | TGTGCCAGCAGCCAAGATTCCCGGTCCAATCAGCCCCAGCATTTT | CASSQDSRSNQPQHF
- | TRBJ1-3 | 12 | TRBV6-5 | - | TGTGCCACCGGAGGGGCAGGAAACACCATATATTTT | CATGGAGNTIYF
few | TRBJ1-5 | 15 | TRBV30 | - | TGTGCCTGGAGTGTACGTAGCTATAGCAATCAGCCCCAGCATTTT | CAWSVRSYSNQPQHF
medium-sized | TRBJ1-2 | 14 | TRBV7-9 | - | TGTGCCAGCAGCTTAGTGGGCCGAAACTATGGCTACACCTTC | CASSLVGRNYGYTF
once | TRBJ1-5 | 15 | TRBV2 | TRBD1 | TGTGCCAGCAGGCTCGGGACAGGGAGGGATCAGCCCCAGCATTTT | CASRLGTGRDQPQHF
- | TRBJ2-1 | 16 | TRBV5-1 | TRBD2 | TGCGCCAGCAGCTTGGTAGCGGGAGGACCCTACAATGAGCAGTTCTTC | CASSLVAGGPYNEQFF
once | TRBJ2-6 | 15 | TRBV7-9 | - | TGTGCCAGCAGCAATCAGGGATCTGGGGCCAACGTCCTGACTTTC | CASSNQGSGANVLTF
- | TRBJ1-1 | 13 | TRBV6-4 | - | TGTGCCAGCAGTGAGGGCAGGAACACTGAAGCTTTCTTT | CASSEGRNTEAFF
- | TRBJ1-2 | 12 | TRBV5-6 | - | TGTGCCAGCAGCATAGACAGTACCGGCTACACCTTC | CASSIDSTGYTF
once | TRBJ1-1 | 14 | TRBV18 | - | TGTGCCAGCTCATCCATACAGGTGAACACTGAAGCTTTCTTT | CASSSIQVNTEAFF
- | TRBJ1-6 | 17 | TRBV19 | - | TGTGCCAGTAGTATCTTCATGAACGACTTTGGGAATTCACCCCTCCACTTT | CASSIFMNDFGNSPLHF
- | TRBJ1-3 | 16 | TRBV14 | - | TGTGCCAGCAGCCTAGGAGGGGGGGTCTCTGGAAACACCATATATTTT | CASSLGGGVSGNTIYF
- | TRBJ2-7 | 16 | TRBV18 | TRBD1 | TGTGCCAGCTCAGAAAGACCGGGACAGGGGTCGTCCGAGCAGTACTTC | CASSERPGQGSSEQYF
- | TRBJ2-7 | 14 | TRBV7-2 | - | TGTGCCAGCAGCCCGAGCGGCCTAAACTACGAGCAGTACTTC | CASSPSGLNYEQYF
- | TRBJ2-5 | 15 | TRBV2 | TRBD2 | TGTGCCAGCAGTGAGCTAGCGGGGGGAGTAGAGACCCAGTACTTC | CASSELAGGVETQYF
- | TRBJ1-1 | 14 | TRBV3-1/TRBV3-2 | TRBD1 | TGTGCCAGCAGCCAAGCCCGATCATCAGGGGGGGCTTTCTTT | CASSQARSSGGAFF
- | TRBJ2-1 | 14 | TRBV9 | - | TGTGCCAGCAGCGTTAATAGCGAGGACAATGAGCAGTTCTTC | CASSVNSEDNEQFF
- | TRBJ2-1 | 14 | TRBV19 | TRBD2 | TGTGCCAGTAGTTGGGACACGCGGGGGGGTGAGCAGTTCTTC | CASSWDTRGGEQFF
- | TRBJ2-7 | 15 | TRBV5-1 | TRBD2 | TGCGCCAGCAGCTCGGGACTAGCGGAAACCTACGAGCAGTACTTC | CASSSGLAETYEQYF
- | TRBJ1-3 | 13 | TRBV6-5 | TRBD1 | TGTGCCAGTCAAGGGGACAGCGGAAACACCATATATTTT | CASQGDSGNTIYF
- | TRBJ2-1 | 15 | TRBV11-2 | TRBD2 | TGTGCCAGCAGCTTCCTCCTCGCGGGAGACGGCGAGCAGTTCTTC | CASSFLLAGDGEQFF
- | TRBJ1-1 | 14 | TRBV5-1 | TRBD1 | TGCGCCAGCAGCTCAACCGGGACAGGGATTGAAGCTTTCTTT | CASSSTGTGIEAFF
- | TRBJ1-1 | 15 | TRBV6-6 | - | TGTGCCAGCAGAGATTACGATTACAGGTTATGGGAAGCTTTCTTT | CASRDYDYRLWEAFF
- | TRBJ2-4 | 15 | TRBV6-5 | - | TGTGCCAGCAGTACCCGTAGACTAGCCAAAAACATTCAGTACTTC | CASSTRRLAKNIQYF
- | TRBJ1-2 | 13 | TRBV27 | TRBD1 | TGTGCCAGCAGATTTCGGACAGGATATGGCTACACCTTC | CASRFRTGYGYTF
- | TRBJ1-1 | 11 | TRBV6-5 | - | TGTGCCAGCAGGGGTCTAGAGGAAGCTTTCTTT | CASRGLEEAFF
once | TRBJ2-2 | 14 | TRBV7-2 | TRBD1 | TGTGCCAGCGGAGGACAGGGGATCACCGGGGAGCTGTTTTTT | CASGGQGITGELFF